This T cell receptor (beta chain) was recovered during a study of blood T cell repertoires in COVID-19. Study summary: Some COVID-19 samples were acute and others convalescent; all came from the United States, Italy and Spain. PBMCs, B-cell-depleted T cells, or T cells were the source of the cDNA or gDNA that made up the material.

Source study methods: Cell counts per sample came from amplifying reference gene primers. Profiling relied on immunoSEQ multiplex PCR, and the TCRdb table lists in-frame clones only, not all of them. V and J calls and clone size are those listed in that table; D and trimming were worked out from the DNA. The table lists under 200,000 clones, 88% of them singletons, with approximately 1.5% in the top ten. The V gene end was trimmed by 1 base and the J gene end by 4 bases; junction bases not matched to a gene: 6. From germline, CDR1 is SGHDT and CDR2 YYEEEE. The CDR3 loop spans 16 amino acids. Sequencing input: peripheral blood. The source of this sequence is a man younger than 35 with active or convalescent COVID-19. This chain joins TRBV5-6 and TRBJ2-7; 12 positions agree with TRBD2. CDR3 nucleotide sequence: TGTGCCAGCAGCTTGTGGGCTAGCGGGAGGGCTTACGAGCAGTACTTC. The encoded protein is CASSLWASGRAYEQYF.